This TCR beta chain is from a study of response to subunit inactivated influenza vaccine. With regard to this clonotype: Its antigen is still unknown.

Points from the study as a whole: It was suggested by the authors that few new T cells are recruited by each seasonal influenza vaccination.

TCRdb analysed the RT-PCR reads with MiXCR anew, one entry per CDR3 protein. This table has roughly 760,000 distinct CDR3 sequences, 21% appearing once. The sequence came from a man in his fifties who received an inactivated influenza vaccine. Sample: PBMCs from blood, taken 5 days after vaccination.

The DNA for the CDR3 is TGTGCCAGCAGCTTAGCCACAGGGGCCGGGGAGCTGTTTTTT. This encodes CASSLATGAGELFF. The rearrangement joins TRBV7-8 to TRBJ2-2, with 7 nucleotides matching TRBD1. Trimming removed 0 bases from V and 6 bases from J; junction bases left unmatched: 1. Germline CDR1 reads SGHVS; CDR2 reads FQNEAQ. This CDR3 comprises 14 residues.